What follows are 18 T cell receptor beta chains derived from one specimen sequenced in a study of cytotoxic CD8 clonotypes in ibrutinib-treated CLL. The table came from immunoSEQ multiplex PCR; TCRdb's copy has only in-frame clones and leaves some out. The sample shows about 140,000 clones, approximately 77% of them seen only once. Source: PBMCs, taken after 12 months of ibrutinib treatment. These receptors came from a human donor with chronic lymphocytic leukemia.

The chain is built from TRBV5-1 and TRBJ2-7; 9 bases align to TRBD1. Germline V gene sequence: CDR1 SGHRS, CDR2 YFSETQ. V lost 3 bases and J lost 9; bases outside the gene matches: 13. This CDR3 has 15 residues. CDR3 residues: CASSSQTGTGSLQYF. In DNA, the CDR3 is TGCGCCAGCAGCTCACAAACCGGGACAGGGAGTCTGCAGTACTTC.

This clone was detected only a few times. The chain joins TRBV27 to TRBJ2-7; 7 bases line up with TRBD2. Germline lookup yields CDR1 MNHEY and CDR2 SMNVEV (reference sequence). V lost 2 bases and J lost 2; bases outside the gene matches: 3. This CDR3 comprises 14 residues. The CDR3 sequence: CASSLAGEAYEQYF. The CDR3 DNA is TGTGCCAGCAGTTTAGCGGGAGAAGCCTACGAGCAGTACTTC.

This sequence joins TRBV19 and TRBJ2-7, with D possibly being TRBD1 or TRBD2 (5 bases each). Trimming stripped 3 bases from V and 0 bases from J, with 9 bases between. This CDR3 comprises 14 residues. Germline V gene data show CDR1 as LNHDA and CDR2 as SQIVND (reference sequence). The CDR3 DNA is TGTGCCAGTAGTATGGCCGGGGCCTCCTACGAGCAGTACTTC. Protein product: CASSMAGASYEQYF.

The V call is TRBV5-1, the J call TRBJ2-7; 7 bases match TRBD1. CDR3 length: 14 amino acids. Trimming removed 4 bases from V and 2 bases from J; junction bases left unmatched: 6. Germline CDR1 is SGHRS and CDR2 is YFSETQ. CDR3 DNA: TGCGCCAGCAGCGTGACAGGGAGTCCCTACGAGCAGTACTTC. Its protein is CASSVTGSPYEQYF.

The chain uses TRBV10-3 and TRBJ1-5; TRBD1 aligns across 7 bases. CDR1 ENHRY and CDR2 SYGVKD come from the germline V gene. The V gene end was trimmed by 9 bases and the J gene end by 7 bases; junction bases not matched to a gene: 9. This CDR3 comprises 13 residues. The DNA for the CDR3 is TGTGCCATATCCGGGACAGTCGAGCAGCCCCAGCATTTT. Encoded protein: CAISGTVEQPQHF.

The chain links TRBV30 to TRBJ1-5, with TRBD1 identical over 8 bases. The CDR3 loop spans 14 amino acids. Per the germline V gene, CDR1 is GTSNPN and CDR2 is SVGIG (reference sequence). The junction had 1 base not matched to a gene; V was cut back by 1 base and J by 2 bases. CDR3 nucleotide sequence: TGTGCCTGGAGTGGGACAGGGCGCAATCAGCCCCAGCATTTT. Its translation is CAWSGTGRNQPQHF.

The chain uses TRBV29-1 and TRBJ2-7; D remains ambiguous. CDR3 length equals 10 residues. Trimming left V 2 bases short and J 9 bases short, with 8 bases between. The germline V gene has CDR1 SQVTM and CDR2 ANQGSEA. This chain's CDR3 is CSVEWGRQYF. CDR3 sequence (DNA): TGCAGCGTTGAATGGGGAAGGCAGTACTTC.

This chain's CDR3 is CASSATFRQPQHF. The CDR3 coding sequence is TGTGCCAGCAGCGCCACCTTTCGTCAGCCCCAGCATTTT. This rearrangement joins TRBV27 to TRBJ1-5; D is ambiguous. The CDR3 has 13 residues. V lost 6 bases, J lost 6 bases, and 12 bases lay in between. Germline V gene data show CDR1 as MNHEY and CDR2 as SMNVEV (reference sequence).

This sequence joins TRBV4-3 and TRBJ2-5, with 10 bases lining up with TRBD2. The CDR3 loop spans 19 amino acids. Germline V CDR1 and CDR2: LGHNA, YSLEER. The ends lost 2 bases at V and 1 base at J; junction bases unmatched: 13. The CDR3: CASSQKGKGAGGPQETQYF. CDR3 DNA sequence: TGCGCCAGCAGCCAAAAGGGAAAAGGAGCGGGAGGGCCCCAAGAGACCCAGTACTTC.

The chain couples TRBV5-6 to TRBJ2-1; 15 positions agree with TRBD2. The CDR3 has 16 amino acids. Losses at the gene ends were 4 bases for V and 9 bases for J; bases not matched to a gene: 8. Germline values: CDR1 SGHDT, CDR2 YYEEEE. The CDR3 coding sequence is TGTGCCAGCAGCCACGGACTAGCGGGAGGGCTTACTGAGCAGTTCTTC. Translation gives CASSHGLAGGLTEQFF.

A remark on this clone: Other nucleotide sequences in the sample specify the same CDR3. The chain joins TRBV5-1 to TRBJ2-7; 7 nucleotides align to TRBD1. The CDR3 runs to 12 residues. Trimming at V came to 7 bases and at J to 4 bases, leaving 5 bases not matched to a gene. Germline CDR1 and CDR2: SGHRS and YFSETQ. CDR3 in amino acids: CASSIQGYEQYF. CDR3 DNA sequence: TGCGCCAGCTCGATACAGGGGTACGAGCAGTACTTC. The full variable domain, in which reference TRBV5-1 and TRBJ2-7 provide the parts outside the CDR3, is KAGVTQTPRYLIKTRGQQVTLSCSPISGHRSVSWYQQTPGQGLQFLFEYFSETQRNKGNFPGRFSGRQFSNSRSEMNVSTLELGDSALYLCASSIQGYEQYFGPGTRLTVT.

The V and J genes are TRBV9 and TRBJ2-3, with 9 nucleotides matching TRBD2. The CDR3 has 15 amino acids. Germline CDR1 is SGDLS and CDR2 is YYNGEE. Trimming at V came to 5 bases and at J to 1 base, leaving 5 bases not matched to a gene. The CDR3 sequence: CASSISGSGTDTQYF. CDR3 bases: TGTGCCAGCAGTATTAGCGGGAGTGGCACAGATACGCAGTATTTT.

This clone was counted a single time. The chain is built from TRBV10-3 and TRBJ2-3; a weak D match, TRBD1 (6 bases). Looked up from germline, CDR1 is ENHRY and CDR2 is SYGVKD. The CDR3 runs to 15 residues. V was clipped by 10 bases and J by 0 bases, with 17 bases between them. CDR3 sequence reads: CATSWTDLSTDTQYF. CDR3 coding DNA: TGTGCCACCTCTTGGACAGACCTTAGCACAGATACGCAGTATTTT.

This clone came up many times. The V call is TRBV7-9, the J call TRBJ1-2; possibly TRBD1 for D (6 bases). This CDR3 spans 13 amino acids. The germline V gene encodes CDR1 SEHNR and CDR2 FQNEAQ (reference sequence). The V and J ends lost 8 bases and 3 bases respectively, with 13 bases between them. CDR3 residues: CASRDISDYGYTF. The CDR3 bases are TGTGCCAGCCGGGACATCTCCGACTATGGCTACACCTTC.

The CDR3 spells CASSSTRGDRLYF. As DNA, the CDR3 is TGTGCCAGCAGCTCAACCAGAGGAGACCGATTGTACTTC. This rearrangement joins TRBV11-3 to TRBJ2-7; D gene unclear. V shed 4 bases and J shed 12 bases, with 19 bases lying between them. Germline V CDR1 and CDR2: SGHNT, YENEEA. The CDR3 consists of 13 residues. Supplemented by reference TRBV11-3 and TRBJ2-7, the full variable domain reads EAGVVQSPRYKIIEKKQPVAFWCNPISGHNTLYWYLQNLGQGPELLIRYENEEAVDDSQLPKDRFSAERLKGVDSTLKIQPAELGDSAVYLCASSSTRGDRLYFGPGTRLTVT.

V is TRBV5-6 and J is TRBJ2-1; possible D gene TRBD2, 7 bases. Germline V gene data show CDR1 as SGHDT and CDR2 as YYEEEE. The CDR3 totals 15 residues. V was trimmed by 3 bases and J by 10 bases, leaving 20 bases between them. In nucleotides, the CDR3 is TGTGCCAGCAGCTCCGGGACACTCTGGGGGGGAGAGCAGTTCTTC. It is translated as CASSSGTLWGGEQFF.

The chain links TRBV11-3 to TRBJ1-2; TRBD1 is a possible D gene (5 bases). Trimming removed 0 bases from V and 5 bases from J, with 7 bases in between. Germline V gene data show CDR1 as SGHNT and CDR2 as YENEEA. The CDR3 spans 13 residues. CDR3 residues: CASSLDAGYGYTF. In nucleotides, the CDR3 is TGTGCCAGCAGCTTAGACGCAGGGTATGGCTACACCTTC.

The sample holds a few counts of this clone. The CDR3 here is CASSYSRNTEAFF. In DNA, the CDR3 is TGTGCCAGCAGTTACTCACGGAACACTGAAGCTTTCTTT. This sequence joins TRBV6-5 and TRBJ1-1, with D unresolved. V was pared by 0 bases and J by 1 base, with 3 bases between. Per the germline V gene, CDR1 is MNHEY and CDR2 is SVGAGI. This CDR3 region has 13 residues.